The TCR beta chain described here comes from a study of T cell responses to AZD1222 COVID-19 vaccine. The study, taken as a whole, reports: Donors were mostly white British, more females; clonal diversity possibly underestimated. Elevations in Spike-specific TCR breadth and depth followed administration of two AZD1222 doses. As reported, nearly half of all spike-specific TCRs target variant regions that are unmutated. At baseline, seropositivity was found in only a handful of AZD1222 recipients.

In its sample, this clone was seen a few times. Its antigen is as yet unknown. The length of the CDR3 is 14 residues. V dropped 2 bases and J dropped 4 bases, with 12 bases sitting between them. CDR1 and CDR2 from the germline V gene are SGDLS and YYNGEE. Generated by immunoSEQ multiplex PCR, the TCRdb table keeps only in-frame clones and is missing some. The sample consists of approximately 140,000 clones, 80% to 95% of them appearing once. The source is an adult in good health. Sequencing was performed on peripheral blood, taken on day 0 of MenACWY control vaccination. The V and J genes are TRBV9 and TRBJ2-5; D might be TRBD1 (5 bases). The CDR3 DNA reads TGTGCCAGCAGCGTGACAGACGGCTCAGAGACCCAGTACTTC. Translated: CASSVTDGSETQYF. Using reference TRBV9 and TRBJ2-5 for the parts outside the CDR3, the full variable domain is DSGVTQTPKHLITATGQRVTLRCSPRSGDLSVYWYQQSLDQGLQFLIQYYNGEERAKGNILERFSAQQFPDLHSELNLSSLELGDSALYFCASSVTDGSETQYFGPGTRLLVL.